This record covers a single TCR beta chain. The sample comes from a study of long-term antiretroviral therapy in people with HIV. This was the immunoSEQ v3.0 assay at survey level. Data came from immunoSEQ multiplex PCR; TCRdb stores just in-frame clones and leaves some out. The table lists under 20,000 clones, 80% of them singletons, with about 10% in the top ten. The germline CDR1 and CDR2 sequences are SGHTA and FQGNSA. The CDR3 has 14 amino acids. Germline trimming cut 3 bases from V and 6 bases from J; bases unmatched to any gene: 3. This TCR came from a woman aged 35 to 49 with HIV. This specimen consisted of unsorted PBMCs, obtained 0.2 years after starting antiretroviral therapy. The chain joins TRBV7-2 to TRBJ2-1, with TRBD2 matching 9 bases. The CDR3 spells CASSFGGRANEQFF. In DNA, the CDR3 is TGTGCCAGCAGCTTTGGCGGGAGGGCCAATGAGCAGTTCTTC.